Shown below are 9 T cell receptor beta chains from a single sample sequenced in a study of a mutant IDH1 vaccine in newly diagnosed glioma. Time point in this sample: baseline, week 1 (first vaccination visit). Treatment in this sample: pre-vaccination baseline after standard-of-care therapy. Measured with immunoSEQ multiplex PCR; TCRdb has only the in-frame clones, and not every one. The sample shows 85,000 to 100,000 clones, around 80% of them seen only once. The source was PBMCs, collected from a glioma patient treated with radiotherapy, temozolomide or both. These receptors all stem from a man aged 35-49 years with glioma.

The chain carries TRBV14 and TRBJ1-2, with a possible D match to TRBD1 (5 bases). Germline V gene lookup returns CDR1 SGHDN and CDR2 FVKESK. The V and J ends lost 2 bases and 2 bases respectively, with 12 bases between them. CDR3 size: 15 residues. The CDR3 reads CASSQLSGMNYGYTF. The CDR3 bases are TGTGCCAGCAGCCAACTTTCAGGGATGAACTATGGCTACACCTTC. Variable domain in full (rest from reference TRBV14 and TRBJ1-2): EAGVTQFPSHSVIEKGQTVTLRCDPISGHDNLYWYRRVMGKEIKFLLHFVKESKQDESGMPNNRFLAERTGGTYSTLKVQPAELEDSGVYFCASSQLSGMNYGYTFGSGTRLTVV.

The J gene is TRBJ2-2, the V gene TRBV19; the D gene is possibly TRBD1 (6 bases). The germline V gene encodes CDR1 LNHDA and CDR2 SQIVND (reference sequence). The germline V and J ends were trimmed by 3 bases and 0 bases, with 11 bases remaining between them. CDR3 length: 16 amino acids. CDR3 DNA: TGTGCCAGTAGTATGGGGGCTATCTCGAACACCGGGGAGCTGTTTTTT. This encodes CASSMGAISNTGELFF.

CDR3 sequence: CASSATWRGYTF. CDR3 in DNA: TGTGCCAGCAGCGCAACCTGGCGGGGCTACACCTTC. J is TRBJ1-2 and V is TRBV9; D gene uncertain. Deletions cut 3 bases from V and 8 bases from J, with 11 bases between. Germline V gene sequence: CDR1 SGDLS, CDR2 YYNGEE. The CDR3 sequence is 12 residues long.

There are a few counts of this clone. The chain couples TRBV7-8 to TRBJ1-6; D is possibly TRBD1 (6 bases). This CDR3 is built from 15 residues. Germline CDR1 and CDR2: SGHVS and FQNEAQ. Trimming removed 0 bases from V and 4 bases from J, with 7 bases in between. Written as DNA, the CDR3 is TGTGCCAGCAGCTTAGCACAGGGTTATAATTCACCCCTCCACTTT. It is translated as CASSLAQGYNSPLHF. The full variable domain, completed using reference TRBV7-8 and TRBJ1-6, is GAGVSQSPRYKVAKRGQDVALRCDPISGHVSLFWYQQALGQGPEFLTYFQNEAQLDKSGLPSDRFFAERPEGSVSTLKIQRTQQEDSAVYLCASSLAQGYNSPLHFGNGTRLTVT.

The rearrangement uses TRBV5-1 and TRBJ2-7, with 7 positions matching TRBD1. The CDR3 consists of 14 residues. With 4 bases clipped from V and 1 base from J, the junction kept 5 bases outside the gene matches. The germline CDR1 and CDR2 sequences are SGHRS and YFSETQ. The CDR3 here is CASSRDSYSYEQYF. The CDR3 DNA sequence: TGCGCCAGCAGCCGGGACAGCTATTCCTACGAGCAGTACTTC.

The gene calls are TRBV5-1 and TRBJ2-2; D gene ambiguous. The CDR3 has 14 residues. Germline V lookup: CDR1 SGHRS, CDR2 YFSETQ. V was cut by 5 bases and J by 5 bases, with 13 bases left in between. This CDR3 reads CASRAALRTGELFF. In DNA, the CDR3 is TGCGCCAGCAGAGCCGCCCTGAGGACCGGGGAGCTGTTTTTT.

J is TRBJ2-3 and V is TRBV11-2; D tentatively fits TRBD1 or TRBD2 (6 bases each). Germline V gene lookup returns CDR1 SGHAT and CDR2 FQNNGV. There are 15 residues in the CDR3. Trimming pared 2 bases from V and 4 bases from J, leaving 13 bases between. CDR3 sequence (DNA): TGTGCCAGCAGCTTAAACAAGGGGGGCGCAGATACGCAGTATTTT. Protein product: CASSLNKGGADTQYF.

CDR3 region: CASSSQTLSRDTQYF. In DNA, the CDR3 is TGTGCCAGCAGTTCCCAGACGTTGTCGAGAGATACGCAGTATTTT. The V gene is TRBV2, the J gene TRBJ2-3; D unresolved. The CDR3 loop spans 15 amino acids. Trimming left V 5 bases short and J 5 bases short, with 17 bases between. Germline-derived CDR1 and CDR2 are SNHLY and FYNNEI. The whole variable domain, remainder taken from reference TRBV2 and TRBJ2-3, is EPEVTQTPSHQVTQMGQEVILRCVPISNHLYFYWYRQILGQKVEFLVSFYNNEISEKSEIFDDQFSVERPDGSNFTLKIRSTKLEDSAMYFCASSSQTLSRDTQYFGPGTRLTVL.

The chain carries TRBV5-4 and TRBJ2-1; D remains ambiguous. Germline-derived CDR1 and CDR2 are SGHNT and YYREEE (reference sequence). Between the trimmed V and J ends, which lost 3 bases and 9 bases, there was a span of 10 bases. This CDR3 has 12 residues. The CDR3 protein is CASSSLASEQFF. The CDR3, as DNA: TGTGCCAGCAGCTCGTTAGCTTCTGAGCAGTTCTTC.